This passage covers 18 T cell receptor beta chains from one sample sequenced in a study of blood T cell repertoires in COVID-19. The table came from immunoSEQ multiplex PCR; TCRdb's copy has only in-frame clones and leaves some out. Among under 200,000 clones listed, around 80% were seen once. Sequencing used PBMCs or T cells enriched from blood (not recorded which). The receptor source for this set is a man in his fifties or sixties who had recovered from COVID-19.

The gene calls are TRBV27 and TRBJ2-7; D remains unclear. This CDR3 has 11 amino acids. Germline lookup yields CDR1 MNHEY and CDR2 SMNVEV (reference sequence). Trimming shortened V by 11 bases and J by 2 bases, and 10 bases separated the two germline ends. This CDR3 reads CALPRTYEQYF. CDR3 DNA: TGTGCCTTGCCGAGAACCTACGAGCAGTACTTC.

This clone appeared a single time. This sequence joins TRBV19 and TRBJ2-2; D remains unclear. The CDR3 has 13 residues. Germline lookup yields CDR1 LNHDA and CDR2 SQIVND (reference sequence). Trimming pared 3 bases from V and 5 bases from J, leaving 7 bases between. CDR3 amino acids: CASSIPGTGELFF. Written as DNA, the CDR3 is TGTGCCAGTAGTATTCCCGGGACCGGGGAGCTGTTTTTT.

The rearrangement joins TRBV12-3 or TRBV12-4 to TRBJ2-1, with D hard to call. This CDR3 contains 13 residues. Trimming took off 6 bases at V and 0 bases at J, with 6 bases between the two ends. The chain's CDR3 is CASRGSSYNEQFF. CDR3 nucleotide sequence: TGTGCCAGCAGGGGCAGCTCCTACAATGAGCAGTTCTTC.

This sequence joins TRBV25-1 and TRBJ1-1; the match to TRBD1 covers 10 bases. This CDR3 has 13 amino acids. The J segment lost 11 bases and the V segment lost 5 bases, leaving 8 bases of the junction unmatched. CDR1 is MGHDK, CDR2 SYGVNS, per germline. The CDR3 sequence: CASSQLTGGLAFF. The CDR3 DNA is TGTGCCAGCAGTCAATTGACAGGGGGCTTGGCTTTCTTT.

The chain recombines TRBV7-9 with TRBJ2-1, with TRBD2 as a possible D gene (5 bases). V lost 2 bases and J lost 0, with 11 bases in between. Germline V gene lookup returns CDR1 SEHNR and CDR2 FQNEAQ (reference sequence). This CDR3 has 16 residues. CDR3: CASSLKGLASYNEQFF. CDR3 sequence (DNA): TGTGCCAGCAGCTTAAAAGGGCTAGCCTCCTACAATGAGCAGTTCTTC.

The chain has TRBV19 and TRBJ1-6, with D unresolved. The CDR3 has 15 residues. Trimming stripped 6 bases from V and 1 base from J, with 10 bases between. Germline V CDR1 and CDR2: LNHDA, SQIVND (reference sequence). The CDR3 DNA sequence: TGTGCCAGTAGCCCCTCAGGATCCTATAATTCACCCCTCCACTTT. Amino acid sequence: CASSPSGSYNSPLHF.

The chain has TRBV15 and TRBJ1-5, with TRBD1 matching 7 bases. The CDR3 length is 16 residues. The germline V gene has CDR1 LNHNV and CDR2 YYDKDF (reference sequence). V trimming: 0 bases; J trimming: 2 bases; junction bases outside the gene matches: 4. In nucleotides, the CDR3 is TGTGCCACCAGCAGAGATATCAGGGGGGGCAATCAGCCCCAGCATTTT. It yields the protein CATSRDIRGGNQPQHF.

DNA for the CDR3: TGTGCCAGCAGCCTACAGGGGGGCGGCTACACCTTC. The encoded protein is CASSLQGGGYTF. The chain links TRBV3-1 (or the pseudogene TRBV3-2) to TRBJ1-2; 8 nucleotides line up with TRBD1. CDR3 length equals 12 residues. Germline V lookup: CDR1 LGHDT, CDR2 YNNKEL (reference sequence). The V gene end was trimmed by 4 bases and the J gene end by 8 bases; junction bases not matched to a gene: 3.

The V and J genes are TRBV3-1 (or the pseudogene TRBV3-2) and TRBJ2-1; the D gene is possibly TRBD2 (5 bases). Germline V gives CDR1 LGHDT, CDR2 YNNKEL (reference sequence). The CDR3 spans 14 residues. The V gene lost 1 base and the J gene lost 9 bases, with 13 bases spanning the gap. CDR3 sequence: CASSQALAGVEQFF. As DNA, the CDR3 is TGTGCCAGCAGCCAAGCGCTAGCCGGGGTTGAGCAGTTCTTC.

The CDR3 bases are TGTGCCAGCAGTGAACAGGGGACTGGAAACACCATATATTTT. Translating it yields CASSEQGTGNTIYF. This chain joins TRBV2 and TRBJ1-3; D perhaps matches TRBD1 (6 bases). This CDR3 region has 14 residues. V lost 2 bases and J lost 2, with 7 bases in between. The V gene's germline CDR1 is SNHLY and CDR2 FYNNEI.

This sequence joins TRBV6-5 and TRBJ2-1, with 9 bases fitting TRBD2. V shed 2 bases and J 8 bases; nucleotides not matched to a gene: 7. Germline lookup yields CDR1 MNHEY and CDR2 SVGAGI. The CDR3 is made up of 15 amino acids. The DNA for the CDR3 is TGTGCCAGCAGTTACCGGCGGGGGGGCAAAGATGAGCAGTTCTTC. Translated: CASSYRRGGKDEQFF.

In this sample, this clone turned up once. V gene TRBV7-3 combines with J gene TRBJ1-2; 9 nucleotides align to TRBD1. Germline assignment: CDR1 SGHTA and CDR2 FQGTGA. With V trimmed by 8 bases and J by 7 bases, 2 bases remained unmatched. This CDR3 has 11 amino acids. This CDR3 is CASGTGFGYTF. The CDR3, as DNA: TGTGCCAGCGGGACAGGGTTTGGCTACACCTTC.

This clone was detected a few times. J is TRBJ1-1 and V is TRBV18; 11 bases are a match to TRBD1. The junction had 7 bases not matched to a gene; V was cut back by 5 bases and J by 8 bases. The germline gives CDR1 KGHSH, CDR2 LQKENI. The CDR3 is 14 residues long. The CDR3 spells CASSGGTGGSEAFF. Here the CDR3 DNA reads TGTGCCAGCTCAGGGGGGACAGGGGGTTCAGAAGCTTTCTTT.

This clone was recorded a few times. This chain uses TRBV5-1 with TRBJ2-7; 11 nucleotides agree with TRBD1. The CDR3 runs to 15 residues. V was clipped by 4 bases and J by 4 bases; unmatched bases: 7. Per the germline V gene, CDR1 is SGHRS and CDR2 is YFSETQ. In nucleotides, the CDR3 is TGCGCCAGCAGCCCCGGACAGGGGGCTGCATACGAGCAGTACTTC. This codes for CASSPGQGAAYEQYF.

V usage is TRBV27 and J usage is TRBJ1-2; 7 bases line up with TRBD1. Germline V CDR1 and CDR2: MNHEY, SMNVEV (reference sequence). The J segment lost 5 bases and the V segment lost 6 bases, leaving 12 bases of the junction unmatched. There are 15 residues in the CDR3. In DNA form, the CDR3 reads TGTGCCAGCAGCAACACCCCGACAGGGAGTTATGGCTACACCTTC. Its translation: CASSNTPTGSYGYTF.

Of note for this clone: This may arise from a read error, as a much more abundant clone is one base away. V and J are TRBV7-3 and TRBJ2-7; 10 nucleotides match TRBD1. V gave up 4 bases and J gave up 2 bases; unmatched junction bases: 2. Germline V gene lookup returns CDR1 SGHTA and CDR2 FQGTGA. The CDR3 has 14 amino acids. Written as DNA, the CDR3 is TGTGCCAGCAGCTCCGGGACAGGGGCCTACGAGCAGTACTTC. It yields the protein CASSSGTGAYEQYF.

This clone was detected once. The chain has TRBV19 and TRBJ1-5, with a weak D call TRBD1 (6 bases). Germline V CDR1 and CDR2: LNHDA, SQIVND (reference sequence). The CDR3 runs 16 residues. The ends were cut back, 3 bases at V and 0 bases at J, with 12 bases in the middle. CDR3 protein: CASSILDSYSNQPQHF. In nucleotides, the CDR3 is TGTGCCAGTAGTATCCTGGACAGTTATAGCAATCAGCCCCAGCATTTT.

As to this clone: Other DNA sequences in this specimen translate into the identical CDR3. The chain joins TRBV6-1 to TRBJ1-2, with D uncertain. From germline, CDR1 is MNHNS and CDR2 SASEGT. Between the trimmed V and J ends, which lost 1 base and 8 bases, there was a span of 11 bases. This CDR3 is 13 amino acids long. CDR3 bases: TGTGCCAGCAGTGAAGTGGGAAGAGGGGGCTACACCTTC. Its translation is CASSEVGRGGYTF.